The 4 T cell receptor beta chains reported below all come from one sample, sequenced in a study of T-cell memory formation after mild COVID-19. TCRdb analysed the 5' RACE reads with MiXCR anew, one entry per CDR3 protein. The sample consists of about 410,000 distinct CDR3 sequences, approximately 19% of them appearing once. The sample comprised PBMCs or a T cell subset sorted from them (not recorded which). Source of these receptors: a man in his late teens or twenties who had mild COVID-19 (a few samples of this study predate the infection). Cell type and time point are not known.

This chain joins TRBV6-5 and TRBJ2-1; 9 positions match TRBD2. Germline lookup yields CDR1 MNHEY and CDR2 SVGAGI. The CDR3 covers 15 residues. After removal of 6 bases from V and 9 bases from J, the junction contained 12 bases not matched to a gene. CDR3 residues: CASSGGGGGAVEQFF. In DNA, the CDR3 is TGTGCCAGCAGCGGCGGGGGCGGGGGGGCCGTTGAGCAGTTCTTC.

This clonotype was recorded many times. The CDR3 region has the DNA TGTGCCAGCAGCACTATTCTCCCTAGATATCCGGGACAGGGGGCTGAAGCTTTCTTT. Amino acids: CASSTILPRYPGQGAEAFF. The chain combines TRBV6-6 with TRBJ1-1, with TRBD1 identical over 11 bases. Germline-derived CDR1 and CDR2 are MNHNY and SVGAGI (reference sequence). The CDR3 length is 19 residues. Trimming cost V 6 bases and J 6 bases; bases outside gene matches: 21.

This clonotype is termed medium-sized (0.01 to 0.1%). This rearrangement joins TRBV6-5 to TRBJ2-4; 9 bases map to TRBD2. This CDR3 is 15 amino acids long. Germline V gives CDR1 MNHEY, CDR2 SVGAGI. The CDR3 nucleotides read TGTGCTACGGCGGGGGGGCCGGAGTCCAAAAACATTCAGTACTTC. Translating it yields CATAGGPESKNIQYF.

Here the CDR3 reads CASSQDGQGEQFF. The CDR3, as DNA: TGTGCCAGCAGCCAAGATGGACAGGGCGAGCAGTTCTTC. V is TRBV4-2 and J is TRBJ2-1, with 8 bases identical to TRBD1. This CDR3 has 13 residues. Trimming removed 0 bases from V and 10 bases from J; junction bases left unmatched: 2. Per the germline V gene, CDR1 is LGHNA and CDR2 is YNFKEQ.